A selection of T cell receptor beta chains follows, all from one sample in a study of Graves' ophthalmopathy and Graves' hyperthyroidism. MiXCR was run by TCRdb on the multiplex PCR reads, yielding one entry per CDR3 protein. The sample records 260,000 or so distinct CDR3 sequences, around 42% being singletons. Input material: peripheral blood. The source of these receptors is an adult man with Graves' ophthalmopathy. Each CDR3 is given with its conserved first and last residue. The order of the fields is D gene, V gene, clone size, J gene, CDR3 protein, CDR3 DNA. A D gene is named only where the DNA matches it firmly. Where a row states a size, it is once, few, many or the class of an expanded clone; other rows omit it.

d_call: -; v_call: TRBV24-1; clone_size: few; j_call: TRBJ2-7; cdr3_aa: CATSDTTGRMPYEQYF; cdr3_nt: TGTGCCACCAGTGACACGACAGGGAGGATGCCTTACGAGCAGTACTTC
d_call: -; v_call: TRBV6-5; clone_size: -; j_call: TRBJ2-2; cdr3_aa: CASSFTGSANTGELFF; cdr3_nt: TGTGCCAGCAGTTTCACAGGGAGCGCGAACACCGGGGAGCTGTTTTTT
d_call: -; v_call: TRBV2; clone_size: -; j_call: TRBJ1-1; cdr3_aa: CASRTGSLGAITEAFF; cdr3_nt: TGTGCCAGCAGGACAGGATCCCTTGGGGCTATCACTGAAGCTTTCTTT
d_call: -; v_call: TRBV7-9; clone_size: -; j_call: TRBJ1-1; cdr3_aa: CASSLMAIQGMNTEAFF; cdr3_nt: TGTGCCAGCAGCTTAATGGCTATACAGGGCATGAACACTGAAGCTTTCTTT
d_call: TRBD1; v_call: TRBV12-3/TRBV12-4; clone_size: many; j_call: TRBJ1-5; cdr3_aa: CASTGQGAHAGNQPQHF; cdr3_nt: TGTGCCAGCACAGGACAGGGGGCGCATGCGGGCAATCAGCCCCAGCATTTT
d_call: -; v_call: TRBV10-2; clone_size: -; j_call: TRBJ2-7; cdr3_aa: CASTPGVAEQYF; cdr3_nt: TGCGCCAGCACCCCGGGGGTGGCCGAGCAGTACTTC
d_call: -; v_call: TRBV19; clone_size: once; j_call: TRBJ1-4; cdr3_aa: CASTPWGSNEKLFF; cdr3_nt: TGTGCCAGTACCCCATGGGGCTCTAATGAAAAACTGTTTTTT
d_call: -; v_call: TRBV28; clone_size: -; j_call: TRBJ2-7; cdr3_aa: CASRTDYEQYF; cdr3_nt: TGTGCCAGCAGAACAGACTACGAGCAGTACTTC
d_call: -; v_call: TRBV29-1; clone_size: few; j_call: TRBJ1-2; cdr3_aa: CSVGGDDRGYTF; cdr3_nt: TGCAGCGTTGGAGGGGATGATCGTGGCTACACCTTC
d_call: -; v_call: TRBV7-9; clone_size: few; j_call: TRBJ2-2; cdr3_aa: CASSDPPETGELFF; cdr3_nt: TGTGCCAGCAGCGATCCTCCGGAGACCGGGGAGCTGTTTTTT
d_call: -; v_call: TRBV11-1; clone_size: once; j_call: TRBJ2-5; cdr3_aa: CASSPPSGGPVETQYF; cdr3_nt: TGTGCCAGCAGCCCCCCCTCCGGGGGGCCCGTGGAGACCCAGTACTTC
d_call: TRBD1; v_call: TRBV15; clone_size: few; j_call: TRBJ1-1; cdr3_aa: CATSNLGQGAPGDTEAFF; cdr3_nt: TGTGCCACCAGCAACCTGGGACAGGGGGCACCCGGCGACACTGAAGCTTTCTTT
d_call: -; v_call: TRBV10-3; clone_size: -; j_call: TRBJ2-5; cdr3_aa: CAISPGGARETQYF; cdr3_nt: TGTGCCATCAGCCCCGGCGGGGCGAGGGAGACCCAGTACTTC
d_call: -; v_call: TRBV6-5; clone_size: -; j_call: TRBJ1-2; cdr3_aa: CASTGGYTF; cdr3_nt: TGTGCCAGCACGGGTGGCTACACCTTC
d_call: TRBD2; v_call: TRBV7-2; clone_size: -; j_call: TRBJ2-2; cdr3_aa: CASSQGGLAGFTGELFF; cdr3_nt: TGCGCCAGCAGCCAAGGTGGACTAGCGGGGTTCACCGGGGAGCTGTTTTTT
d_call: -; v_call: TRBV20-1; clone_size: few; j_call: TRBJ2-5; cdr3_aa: CSASIPNFQETQYF; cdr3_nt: TGCAGTGCTAGTATCCCTAACTTTCAAGAGACCCAGTACTTC
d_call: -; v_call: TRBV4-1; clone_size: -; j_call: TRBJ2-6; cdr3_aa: CASSPSWTAGANVLTF; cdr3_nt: TGCGCCAGCAGCCCCTCATGGACGGCCGGGGCCAACGTCCTGACTTTC